One and the same sample provided the 10 T cell receptor beta chains below, sequenced in a study of Ad26.COV2.S vaccination and SARS-CoV-2 variants. The treatment was: approximately 18 received Ad26.COV2.S at low or high dose, single or two shots; about five received placebo; per-sample allocation not given. Sampling was performed 63 days after the first vaccine or placebo injection. Clones were read by immunoSEQ multiplex PCR, and TCRdb kept only the in-frame ones, dropping some. The sample has around 250,000 clones; around 88% are singletons. The material sequenced was peripheral blood, taken in a trial of Ad26.COV2.S vaccine versus placebo. The origin of the receptors is a person aged 18-60 years who received the Ad26.COV2.S COVID-19 vaccine or a placebo.

The chain recombines TRBV19 with TRBJ1-3; perhaps TRBD1 as D (6 bases). The CDR3 contains 15 residues. Germline CDR1 LNHDA, CDR2 SQIVND (reference sequence). Trimming took 7 bases from V and 0 from J, leaving 13 bases between them. The CDR3 region has the DNA TGTGCCAGTACCGAGGACAGCGCCTCTGGAAACACCATATATTTT. Protein sequence: CASTEDSASGNTIYF.

This rearrangement joins TRBV14 to TRBJ2-7, with D maybe TRBD2 (6 bases). V gave up 4 bases and J gave up 1 base, with 14 bases separating them. Per germline, CDR1 SGHDN and CDR2 FVKESK. The CDR3 consists of 15 residues. The CDR3 DNA sequence: TGTGCCAGCAGCCGACGGGGACTGAAATCCTACGAGCAGTACTTC. Its protein product is CASSRRGLKSYEQYF.

V is TRBV29-1 and J is TRBJ1-5; D remains ambiguous. Trimming took 4 bases from V and 4 from J, leaving 8 bases between them. This CDR3 is 12 amino acids long. CDR1 and CDR2 from the germline V gene are SQVTM and ANQGSEA. The CDR3 DNA reads TGCAGCGTTGGGTTCCAGAATCAGCCCCAGCATTTT. This encodes CSVGFQNQPQHF.

The chain carries TRBV19 and TRBJ2-1, with 8 bases aligning to TRBD2. The V gene end was trimmed by 1 base and the J gene end by 7 bases; junction bases not matched to a gene: 6. The germline CDR1 and CDR2 sequences are LNHDA and SQIVND (reference sequence). The CDR3 consists of 15 residues. This CDR3 is CASSIAAGAWNEQFF. DNA of the CDR3: TGTGCCAGTAGTATAGCAGCGGGAGCTTGGAATGAGCAGTTCTTC.

The gene calls are TRBV3-1 (or the pseudogene TRBV3-2) and TRBJ2-5; 7 positions match TRBD2. The J segment lost 2 bases and the V segment lost 1 base, leaving 4 bases of the junction unmatched. The germline gives CDR1 LGHDT, CDR2 YNNKEL (reference sequence). The CDR3 totals 15 residues. The CDR3 loop reads CASSQGGGSQETQYF. The CDR3 DNA sequence: TGTGCCAGCAGCCAAGGGGGGGGGAGTCAAGAGACCCAGTACTTC.

The rearrangement joins TRBV12-3 or TRBV12-4 to TRBJ2-2, with no clear D. CDR3 length: 13 residues. V dropped 6 bases and J dropped 4 bases, with 9 bases sitting between them. CDR3 amino acids: CASSATRTGELFF. As DNA, the CDR3 is TGTGCCAGCAGCGCCACCCGCACCGGGGAGCTGTTTTTT.

The V gene is TRBV4-3, the J gene TRBJ2-6; the D gene is possibly TRBD1 (5 bases). The CDR3 is made up of 18 amino acids. Trimming removed 0 bases at V and 1 base at J, with 13 bases between. Germline V gene data show CDR1 as LGHNA and CDR2 as YSLEER. In DNA form, the CDR3 reads TGCGCCAGCAGCCAAGACAGGGTTAAACTTTCTGGGGCCAACGTCCTGACTTTC. This gives the protein CASSQDRVKLSGANVLTF.

J is TRBJ2-3 and V is TRBV11-2, with D unresolved. V was shortened by 1 base and J by 7 bases, with 18 bases between the two germline ends. The CDR3 is 16 residues long. Germline assignment: CDR1 SGHAT and CDR2 FQNNGV. The DNA for the CDR3 is TGTGCCAGCAGCTTAGGCGCACTCTTATATGGGAATACGCAGTATTTT. It translates to CASSLGALLYGNTQYF.

This clone occurred once. The rearrangement joins TRBV9 to TRBJ2-3, with D tentatively TRBD2 (7 bases). The CDR3 has 15 amino acids. The V gene's germline CDR1 is SGDLS and CDR2 YYNGEE. V lost 4 bases to trimming and J lost 2 bases, with 14 bases between them. This chain's CDR3 is CASSPGGASTDTQYF. Here the CDR3 DNA reads TGTGCCAGCAGCCCGGGGGGCGCTTCCACAGATACGCAGTATTTT. Drawing the rest from reference TRBV9 and TRBJ2-3, the complete variable domain is DSGVTQTPKHLITATGQRVTLRCSPRSGDLSVYWYQQSLDQGLQFLIQYYNGEERAKGNILERFSAQQFPDLHSELNLSSLELGDSALYFCASSPGGASTDTQYFGPGTRLTVL.

On this clone itself: Other DNA sequences in this sample translate to the same CDR3. This chain joins TRBV12-3 or TRBV12-4 and TRBJ2-5, with D hard to call. The CDR3 contains 11 residues. The V end was cut by 6 bases, the J end by 2 bases, with 4 bases between. CDR3 in DNA: TGTGCCAGCAGAGGACAAGAGACCCAGTACTTC. Translation gives CASRGQETQYF.